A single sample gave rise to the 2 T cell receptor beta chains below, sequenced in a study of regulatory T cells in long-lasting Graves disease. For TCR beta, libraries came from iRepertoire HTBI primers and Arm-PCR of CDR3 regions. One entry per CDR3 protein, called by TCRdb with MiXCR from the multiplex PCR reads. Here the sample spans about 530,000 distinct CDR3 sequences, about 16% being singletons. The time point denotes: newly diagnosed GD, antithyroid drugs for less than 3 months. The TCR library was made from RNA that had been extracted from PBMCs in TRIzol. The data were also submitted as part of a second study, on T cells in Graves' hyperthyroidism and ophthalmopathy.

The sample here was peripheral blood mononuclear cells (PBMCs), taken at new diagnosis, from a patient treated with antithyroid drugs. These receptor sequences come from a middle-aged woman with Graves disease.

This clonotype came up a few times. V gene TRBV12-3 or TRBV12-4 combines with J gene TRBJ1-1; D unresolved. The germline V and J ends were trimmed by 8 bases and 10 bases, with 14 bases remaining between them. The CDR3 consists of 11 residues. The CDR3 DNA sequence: TGTGCCAGCTCTCGTGCGCTGGCAGCTTTCTTT. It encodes CASSRALAAFF.

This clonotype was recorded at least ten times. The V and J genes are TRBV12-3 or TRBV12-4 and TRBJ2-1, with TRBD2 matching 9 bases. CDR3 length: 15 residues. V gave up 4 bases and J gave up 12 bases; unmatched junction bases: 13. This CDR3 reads CASSYGSAGGIWQFF. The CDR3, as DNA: TGTGCCAGCAGTTACGGATCAGCGGGGGGAATATGGCAGTTCTTC.